The clone carrying this T cell receptor beta chain has a handful of counts. Its specificity is not known. This sample was included in a study of beta chain features in type 1 diabetes. Study-wide context: Taken together, all samples contributed around 100,000,000 examined sorted cells. Study-level points and caveats: Sampled from patients, naive, central memory and Treg TCRB repertoires appeared more similar than those sampled from healthy donors. Among all four CD4+ subsets, Type 1 diabetes patients had TCRB CDR3s that were moderately but significantly shorter.

Investigators reverse transcribed all isolated RNA, so they sequenced expressed TCRB transcripts. The data were produced by immunoSEQ multiplex PCR, yet TCRdb's version contains in-frame clones alone and is incomplete. The sample yields roughly 140,000 clones, 7.5% to 10% seen once. Germline CDR1 is GTSNPN and CDR2 is SVGIG (reference sequence). V dropped 4 bases and J dropped 7; count of bases not matched to a gene: 7. The CDR3 contains 14 residues. This chain joins TRBV30 and TRBJ2-1; 10 nucleotides agree with TRBD1. The clonotype was recovered from a man between 18 and 35 years old in good health. Material: central memory CD4+ T cells from blood. CDR3 amino acids: CAWNPGTGVNEQFF. The CDR3 coding sequence is TGTGCCTGGAACCCCGGGACAGGGGTTAATGAGCAGTTCTTC.